This T cell receptor (beta chain) comes out of a study of blood T cell repertoires in COVID-19. Study context: Acute and convalescent COVID-19 samples came from the United States, Italy and Spain. The cDNA or gDNA used as material had been derived from T cells, B-cell-depleted T cells, or PBMCs.

Original processing methods: Amplification with reference gene primers provided the estimates of nucleated cell counts. TCRdb's copy holds only in-frame clones and misses some; the assay was immunoSEQ multiplex PCR. V, J and clone size were drawn from that table, and D and trimming were deduced from the DNA. This table has some 150,000 clones, roughly 80% appearing once. Germline V CDR1 and CDR2: MNHEY, SVGAGI. Trimming took 6 bases from V and 1 from J, leaving 15 bases between them. The CDR3 has 15 residues. The material sequenced was peripheral blood. V is TRBV6-5 and J is TRBJ1-2, with D maybe TRBD1 (6 bases). This TCR was recovered from a woman aged 55-69 years with acute or convalescent COVID-19. The CDR3 DNA reads as TGTGCCAGCAGGATCCGGGACACCGATAACTATGGCTACACCTTC. Translating gives CASRIRDTDNYGYTF.